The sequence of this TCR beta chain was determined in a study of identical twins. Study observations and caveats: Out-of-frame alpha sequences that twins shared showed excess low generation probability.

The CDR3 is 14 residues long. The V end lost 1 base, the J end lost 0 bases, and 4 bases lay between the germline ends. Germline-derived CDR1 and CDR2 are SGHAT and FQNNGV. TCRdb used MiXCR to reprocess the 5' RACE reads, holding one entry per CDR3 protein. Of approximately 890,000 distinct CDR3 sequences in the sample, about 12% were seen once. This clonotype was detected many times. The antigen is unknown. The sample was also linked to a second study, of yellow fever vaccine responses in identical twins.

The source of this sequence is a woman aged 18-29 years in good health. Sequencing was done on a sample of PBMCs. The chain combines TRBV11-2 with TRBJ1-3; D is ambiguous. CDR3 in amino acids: CASSLAASGNTIYF. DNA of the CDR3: TGTGCCAGCAGCTTAGCGGCCTCTGGAAACACCATATATTTT.